One sample yielded the 10 T cell receptor beta chains listed below, sequenced in a study of T-cell memory formation after mild COVID-19. TCRdb recomputed calls from the 5' RACE reads with MiXCR, one row per CDR3 protein. The sample has roughly 280,000 distinct CDR3 sequences, 8% to 10% seen once. The sequenced sample was PBMCs or a T cell subset sorted from them (not recorded which). These receptors all come from a man younger than 30 who had mild COVID-19 (a few samples of this study predate the infection). Cell type and time point are not known.

The rearrangement links TRBV4-2 to TRBJ1-2; weak D call: TRBD1 (5 bases). The V gene lost 0 bases and the J gene lost 4 bases, with 12 bases spanning the gap. Germline loops: CDR1 LGHNA, CDR2 YNFKEQ. The CDR3 extends over 15 amino acids. The CDR3 DNA is TGTGCCAGCAGCCAAGATTCAGGGAATACCTATGGCTACACCTTC. Translation gives CASSQDSGNTYGYTF.

This clonotype was counted ten times or more. The chain carries TRBV11-1 and TRBJ2-1; D is uncertain. V lost 4 bases, J lost 0 bases, and 10 bases lay in between. From germline, CDR1 is SGHAT and CDR2 FQDESV (reference sequence). The CDR3 contains 15 residues. CDR3 in amino acids: CASSSDWGSYNEQFF. CDR3 coding DNA: TGTGCCAGCAGCTCTGACTGGGGCTCCTACAATGAGCAGTTCTTC.

This clonotype was recorded many times. The chain combines TRBV6-5 with TRBJ1-1, with D hard to call. V lost 6 bases and J 8 bases, leaving 13 bases between the germline ends. This CDR3 is 12 amino acids long. Germline V lookup: CDR1 MNHEY, CDR2 SVGAGI. Here the CDR3 DNA reads TGTGCCAGCAGGAACCCACGGCTCGAAGCTTTCTTT. Amino acids: CASRNPRLEAFF.

The CDR3 spells CASSLATGITGELFF. The CDR3 DNA is TGTGCCAGCAGCTTAGCAACAGGGATCACCGGGGAGCTGTTTTTT. The rearrangement links TRBV7-9 to TRBJ2-2, with a weak D call TRBD1 (6 bases). Trimming took off 0 bases at V and 4 bases at J, with 9 bases between the two ends. The CDR3 is made up of 15 amino acids. Germline V gene sequence: CDR1 SEHNR, CDR2 FQNEAQ (reference sequence).

A few counts support this clonotype. The J gene is TRBJ2-7, the V gene TRBV20-1; D may be TRBD2 (5 bases). Germline V gene lookup returns CDR1 DFQATT and CDR2 SNEGSKA (reference sequence). V was trimmed by 3 bases and J by 3 bases, leaving 9 bases between them. This CDR3 spans 12 amino acids. The CDR3 DNA reads TGCAGTGCTAGGAGGGAGAACTACGAGCAGTACGTC. The encoded protein is CSARRENYEQYV.

DNA of the CDR3: TGTGCCAGCAACCGGCTAGCGGGGGAGACCCAGTACTTC. This translates into CASNRLAGETQYF. The V gene is TRBV12-3 or TRBV12-4, the J gene TRBJ2-5; 9 bases are shared with TRBD2. The CDR3 is 13 amino acids. Trimming took 7 bases from V and 5 from J; bases not matched to a gene: 5.

The rearrangement joins TRBV5-4 to TRBJ1-2; D ambiguous. Germline V gene sequence: CDR1 SGHNT, CDR2 YYREEE (reference sequence). There are 13 residues in the CDR3. V was trimmed by 4 bases and J by 3 bases, leaving 10 bases between them. In DNA form, the CDR3 reads TGTGCCAGCAGCGTGCAGAATGACTATGGCTACACCTTC. Its protein product is CASSVQNDYGYTF.

This clonotype was seen a few times. The chain links TRBV29-1 to TRBJ1-5, with D perhaps TRBD1 (5 bases). The length of the CDR3 is 12 residues. V dropped 4 bases and J dropped 3 bases, with 7 bases sitting between them. Germline CDR1 and CDR2: SQVTM and ANQGSEA. This chain's CDR3 is CSVGQSNQPQHF. The CDR3 DNA reads TGCAGCGTTGGACAGTCCAATCAGCCCCAGCATTTT.

This clonotype was observed a few times. CDR3 region: CASSPGSPEDGYTF. CDR3 nucleotides: TGTGCCAGCAGTCCCGGGTCCCCGGAGGATGGCTACACCTTC. The chain joins TRBV6-4 to TRBJ1-2; no clear D. This CDR3 contains 14 residues. Trimming removed 5 bases at V and 6 bases at J, with 16 bases between. Germline CDR1 and CDR2: MRHNA and SNTAGT.

This clonotype was observed many times. This chain joins TRBV7-2 and TRBJ2-7, with 11 bases lining up with TRBD1. V was clipped by 5 bases and J by 7 bases; unmatched bases: 10. This CDR3 is 15 amino acids long. Germline CDR1 SGHTA, CDR2 FQGNSA. CDR3 in amino acids: CASSPWTGGPGEQYF. The CDR3 bases are TGTGCCAGCAGCCCGTGGACAGGGGGCCCGGGTGAGCAGTACTTC.